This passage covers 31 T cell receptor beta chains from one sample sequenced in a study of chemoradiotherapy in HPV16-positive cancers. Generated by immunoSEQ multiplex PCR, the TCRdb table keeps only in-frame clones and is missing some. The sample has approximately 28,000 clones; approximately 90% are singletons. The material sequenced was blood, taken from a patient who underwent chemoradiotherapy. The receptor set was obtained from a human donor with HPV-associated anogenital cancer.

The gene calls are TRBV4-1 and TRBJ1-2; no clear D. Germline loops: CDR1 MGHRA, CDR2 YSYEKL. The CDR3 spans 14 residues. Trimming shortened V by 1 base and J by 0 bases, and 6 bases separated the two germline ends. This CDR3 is CASSQVQANYGYTF. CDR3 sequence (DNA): TGCGCCAGCAGCCAAGTTCAAGCTAACTATGGCTACACCTTC.

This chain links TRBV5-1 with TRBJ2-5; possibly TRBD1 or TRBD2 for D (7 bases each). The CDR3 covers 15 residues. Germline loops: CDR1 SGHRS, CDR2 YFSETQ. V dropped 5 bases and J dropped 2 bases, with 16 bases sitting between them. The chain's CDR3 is CASSLRGGRQETQYF. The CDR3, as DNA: TGCGCCAGCAGTCTCAGGGGGGGGAGGCAAGAGACCCAGTACTTC. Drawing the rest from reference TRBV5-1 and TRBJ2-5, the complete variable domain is KAGVTQTPRYLIKTRGQQVTLSCSPISGHRSVSWYQQTPGQGLQFLFEYFSETQRNKGNFPGRFSGRQFSNSRSEMNVSTLELGDSALYLCASSLRGGRQETQYFGPGTRLLVL.

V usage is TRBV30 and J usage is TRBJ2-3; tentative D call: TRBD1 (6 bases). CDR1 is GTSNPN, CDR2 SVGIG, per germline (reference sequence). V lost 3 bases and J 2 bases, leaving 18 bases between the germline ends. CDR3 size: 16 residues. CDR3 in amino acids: CAWRKGHQGPTDTQYF. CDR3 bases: TGTGCCTGGAGGAAGGGTCACCAGGGGCCCACAGATACGCAGTATTTT.

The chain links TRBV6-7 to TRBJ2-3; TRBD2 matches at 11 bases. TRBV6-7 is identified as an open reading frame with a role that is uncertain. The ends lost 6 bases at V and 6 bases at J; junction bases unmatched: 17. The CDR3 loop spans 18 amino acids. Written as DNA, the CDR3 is TGTGCCAGCAGCAGTCAGGGTGTGACTAGCGGGGACTCGGATACGCAGTATTTT. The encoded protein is CASSSQGVTSGDSDTQYF.

CDR3 region: CASSLGRGGENIQYF. The CDR3 nucleotides are TGTGCCAGCAGCTTGGGGCGGGGGGGCGAAAACATTCAGTACTTC. The chain is built from TRBV5-4 and TRBJ2-4; the match to TRBD2 covers 9 bases. J lost 5 bases, V lost 0 bases, and 3 bases had no gene match. This CDR3 spans 15 amino acids. Germline V gene sequence: CDR1 SGHNT, CDR2 YYREEE (reference sequence).

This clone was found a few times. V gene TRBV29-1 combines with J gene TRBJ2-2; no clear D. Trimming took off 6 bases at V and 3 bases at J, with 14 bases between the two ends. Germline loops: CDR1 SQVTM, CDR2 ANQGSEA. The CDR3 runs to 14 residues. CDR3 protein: CSVLIGWDTGELFF. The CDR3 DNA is TGCAGCGTCCTCATAGGGTGGGACACCGGGGAGCTGTTTTTT.

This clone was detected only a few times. CDR3 sequence: CASSLPGDTEAFF. The CDR3, as DNA: TGTGCCAGCAGCTTGCCAGGCGACACTGAAGCTTTCTTT. The chain employs TRBV5-6 and TRBJ1-1, with no clear D. Trimming removed 1 base from V and 3 bases from J, with 7 bases in between. In germline, CDR1 is SGHDT, CDR2 YYEEEE. This CDR3 contains 13 residues.

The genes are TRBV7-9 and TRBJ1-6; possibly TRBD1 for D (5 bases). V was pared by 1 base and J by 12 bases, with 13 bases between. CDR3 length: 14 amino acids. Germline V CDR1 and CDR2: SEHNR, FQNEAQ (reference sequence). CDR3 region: CASSLGDGLGPLHF. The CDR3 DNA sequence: TGTGCCAGCAGCTTAGGGGACGGGCTAGGACCCCTCCACTTT.

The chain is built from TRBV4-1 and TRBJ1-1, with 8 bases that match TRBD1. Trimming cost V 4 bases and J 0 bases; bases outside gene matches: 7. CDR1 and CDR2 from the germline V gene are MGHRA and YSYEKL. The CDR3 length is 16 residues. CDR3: CASSRGQGLMNTEAFF. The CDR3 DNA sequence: TGCGCCAGCAGCCGCGGACAGGGTTTAATGAACACTGAAGCTTTCTTT.

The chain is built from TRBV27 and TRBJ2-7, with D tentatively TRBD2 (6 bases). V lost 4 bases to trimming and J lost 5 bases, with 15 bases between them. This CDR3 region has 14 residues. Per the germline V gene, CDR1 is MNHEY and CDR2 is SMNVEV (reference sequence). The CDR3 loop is CASSSPSSGHEQYF. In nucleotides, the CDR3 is TGTGCCAGCAGTTCGCCTTCGAGCGGGCACGAGCAGTACTTC.

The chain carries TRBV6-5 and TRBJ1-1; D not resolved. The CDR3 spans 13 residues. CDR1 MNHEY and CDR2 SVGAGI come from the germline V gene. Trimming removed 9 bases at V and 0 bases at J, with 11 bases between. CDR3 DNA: TGTGCCAGTCAGCGGCAGATGAACACTGAAGCTTTCTTT. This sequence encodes CASQRQMNTEAFF.

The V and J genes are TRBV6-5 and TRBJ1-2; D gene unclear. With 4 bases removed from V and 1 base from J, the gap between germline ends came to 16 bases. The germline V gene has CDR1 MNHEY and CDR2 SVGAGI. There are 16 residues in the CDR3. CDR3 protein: CASSFKPYYSNYGYTF. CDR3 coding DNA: TGTGCCAGCAGTTTCAAACCTTACTATAGTAACTATGGCTACACCTTC.

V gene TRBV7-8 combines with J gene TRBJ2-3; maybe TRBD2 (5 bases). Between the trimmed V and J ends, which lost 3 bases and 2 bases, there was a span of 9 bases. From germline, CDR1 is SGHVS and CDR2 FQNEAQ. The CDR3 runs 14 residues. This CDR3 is CASSFGDNTDTQYF. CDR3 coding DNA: TGTGCCAGCAGCTTCGGGGATAACACAGATACGCAGTATTTT.

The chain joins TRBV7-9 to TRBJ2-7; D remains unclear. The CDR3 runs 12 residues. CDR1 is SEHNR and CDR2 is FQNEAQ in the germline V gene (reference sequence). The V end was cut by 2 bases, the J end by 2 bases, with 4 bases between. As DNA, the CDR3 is TGTGCCAGCAGCTTAAGGACCTACGAGCAGTACTTC. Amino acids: CASSLRTYEQYF.

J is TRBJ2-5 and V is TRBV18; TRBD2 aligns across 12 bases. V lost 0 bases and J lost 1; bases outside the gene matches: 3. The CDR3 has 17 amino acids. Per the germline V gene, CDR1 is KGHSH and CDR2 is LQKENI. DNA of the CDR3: TGTGCCAGCTCACCACCGACTAGCGGGGGTCCCCAAGAGACCCAGTACTTC. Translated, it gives CASSPPTSGGPQETQYF.

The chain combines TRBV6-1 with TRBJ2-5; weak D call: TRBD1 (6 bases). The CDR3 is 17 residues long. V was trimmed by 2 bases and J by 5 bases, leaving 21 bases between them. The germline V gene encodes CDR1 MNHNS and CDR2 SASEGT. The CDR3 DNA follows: TGTGCCAGCAGTGAATTTACGCCGAGACAGGCTGGGGAGACCCAGTACTTC. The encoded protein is CASSEFTPRQAGETQYF.

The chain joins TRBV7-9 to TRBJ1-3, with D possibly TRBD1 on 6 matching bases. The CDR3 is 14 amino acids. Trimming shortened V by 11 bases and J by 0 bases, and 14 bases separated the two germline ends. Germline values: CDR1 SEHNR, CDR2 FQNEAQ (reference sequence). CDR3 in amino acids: CAGRQDLSGNTIYF. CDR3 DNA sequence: TGTGCCGGACGACAGGACCTCTCTGGAAACACCATATATTTT.

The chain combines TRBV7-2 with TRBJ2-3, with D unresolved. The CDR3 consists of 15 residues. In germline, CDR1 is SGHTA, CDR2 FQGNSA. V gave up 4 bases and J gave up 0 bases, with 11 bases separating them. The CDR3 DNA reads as TGTGCCAGCAGCTCCTGGAGAGACAGCACAGATACGCAGTATTTT. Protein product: CASSSWRDSTDTQYF.

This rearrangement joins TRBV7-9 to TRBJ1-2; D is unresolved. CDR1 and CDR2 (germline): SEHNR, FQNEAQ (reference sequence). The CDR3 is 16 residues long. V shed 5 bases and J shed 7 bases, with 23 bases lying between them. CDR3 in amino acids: CASSPPLAGLGFGYTF. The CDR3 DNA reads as TGTGCCAGCAGCCCTCCTCTGGCAGGCCTAGGTTTTGGCTACACCTTC.

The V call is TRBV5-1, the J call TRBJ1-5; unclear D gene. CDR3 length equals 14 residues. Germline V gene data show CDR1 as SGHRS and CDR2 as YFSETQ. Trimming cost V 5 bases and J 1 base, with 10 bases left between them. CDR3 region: CASSRTPSNQPQHF. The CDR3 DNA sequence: TGCGCCAGCAGTCGGACTCCGAGCAATCAGCCCCAGCATTTT. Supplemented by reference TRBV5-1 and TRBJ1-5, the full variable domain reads KAGVTQTPRYLIKTRGQQVTLSCSPISGHRSVSWYQQTPGQGLQFLFEYFSETQRNKGNFPGRFSGRQFSNSRSEMNVSTLELGDSALYLCASSRTPSNQPQHFGDGTRLSIL.

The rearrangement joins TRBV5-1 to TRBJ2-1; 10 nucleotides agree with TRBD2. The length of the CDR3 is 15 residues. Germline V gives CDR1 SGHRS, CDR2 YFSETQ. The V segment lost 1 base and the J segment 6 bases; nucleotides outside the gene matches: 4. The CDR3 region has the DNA TGCGCCAGCAGCTTGTCTAGCGGGAGTGTCAATGAGCAGTTCTTC. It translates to CASSLSSGSVNEQFF.

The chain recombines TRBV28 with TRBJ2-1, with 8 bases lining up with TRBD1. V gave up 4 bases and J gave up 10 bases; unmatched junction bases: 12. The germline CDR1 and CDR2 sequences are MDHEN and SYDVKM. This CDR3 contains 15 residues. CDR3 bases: TGTGCCAGCAGTTCACCCGGGACAGGAGGACGGGAGCAGTTCTTC. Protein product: CASSSPGTGGREQFF. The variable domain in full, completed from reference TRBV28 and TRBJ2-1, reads DVKVTQSSRYLVKRTGEKVFLECVQDMDHENMFWYRQDPGLGLRLIYFSYDVKMKEKGDIPEGYSVSREKKERFSLILESASTNQTSMYLCASSSPGTGGREQFFGPGTRLTVL.

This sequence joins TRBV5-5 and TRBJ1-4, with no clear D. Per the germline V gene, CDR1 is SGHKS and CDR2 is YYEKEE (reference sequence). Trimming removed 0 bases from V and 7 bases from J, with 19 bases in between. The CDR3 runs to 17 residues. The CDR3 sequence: CASSLVKDSSWGEKLFF. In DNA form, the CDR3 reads TGTGCCAGCAGCTTGGTTAAAGATAGCTCTTGGGGTGAAAAACTGTTTTTT.

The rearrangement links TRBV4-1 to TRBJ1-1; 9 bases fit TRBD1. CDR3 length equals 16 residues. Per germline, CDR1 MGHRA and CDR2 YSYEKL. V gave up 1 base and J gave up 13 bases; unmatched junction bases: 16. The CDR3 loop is CASSQVTRTGGRYVFF. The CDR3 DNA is TGCGCCAGCAGCCAAGTCACACGTACAGGGGGCCGGTATGTTTTCTTT.

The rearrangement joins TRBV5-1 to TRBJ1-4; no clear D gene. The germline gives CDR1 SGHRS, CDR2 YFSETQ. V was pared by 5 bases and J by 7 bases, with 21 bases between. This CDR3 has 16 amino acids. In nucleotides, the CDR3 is TGCGCCAGCAGGCGAGATTCAGGTACGGGAGGTGAAAAACTGTTTTTT. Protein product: CASRRDSGTGGEKLFF.

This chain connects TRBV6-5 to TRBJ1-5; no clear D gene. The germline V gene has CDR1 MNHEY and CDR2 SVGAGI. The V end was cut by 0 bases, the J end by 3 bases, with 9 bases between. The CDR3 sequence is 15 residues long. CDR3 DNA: TGTGCCAGCAGTTACTCGGGCATCCCCAATCAGCCCCAGCATTTT. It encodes CASSYSGIPNQPQHF.

The CDR3 is CASSPPDRGIVEAFF. CDR3 nucleotide sequence: TGTGCCAGCAGTCCCCCAGACAGGGGAATCGTTGAAGCTTTCTTT. The gene calls are TRBV27 and TRBJ1-1, with 8 bases fitting TRBD1. Germline loops: CDR1 MNHEY, CDR2 SMNVEV (reference sequence). CDR3 length: 15 amino acids. With 5 bases clipped from V and 7 bases from J, the junction kept 12 bases outside the gene matches.

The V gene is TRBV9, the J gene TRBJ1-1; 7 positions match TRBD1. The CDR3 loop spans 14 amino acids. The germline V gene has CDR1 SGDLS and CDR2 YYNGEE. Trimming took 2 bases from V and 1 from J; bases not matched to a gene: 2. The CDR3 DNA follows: TGTGCCAGCAGCGTGACAGGGACGAACACTGAAGCTTTCTTT. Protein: CASSVTGTNTEAFF.

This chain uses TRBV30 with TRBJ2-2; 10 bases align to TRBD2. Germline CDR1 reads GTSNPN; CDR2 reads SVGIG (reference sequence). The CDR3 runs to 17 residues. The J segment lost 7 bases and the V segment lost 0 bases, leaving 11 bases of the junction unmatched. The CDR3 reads CAWSVRLAGDEDGELFF. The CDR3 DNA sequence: TGTGCCTGGAGTGTACGGCTAGCGGGGGATGAGGACGGGGAGCTGTTTTTT.

The CDR3 loop reads CASGPVVAASQAEAFF. The CDR3 region has the DNA TGTGCCAGCGGCCCTGTAGTGGCAGCCTCTCAGGCTGAAGCTTTCTTT. The rearrangement links TRBV7-3 to TRBJ1-1; D remains unclear. This CDR3 is 16 amino acids long. CDR1 is SGHTA and CDR2 is FQGTGA in the germline V gene. The V and J ends lost 8 bases and 6 bases respectively, with 25 bases between them.

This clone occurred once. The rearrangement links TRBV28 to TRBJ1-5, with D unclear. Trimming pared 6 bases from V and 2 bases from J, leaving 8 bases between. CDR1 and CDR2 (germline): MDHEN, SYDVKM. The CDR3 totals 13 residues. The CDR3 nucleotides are TGTGCCAGCAGACCCATCGGCAATCAGCCCCAGCATTTT. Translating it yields CASRPIGNQPQHF.